This T cell receptor (beta chain) was sequenced for a study of control samples from healthy donors and cancer patients. Repertoires were generated with immunoSEQ multiplex PCR, while TCRdb's copy carries only in-frame clones and drops some. The sample lists 45,000 to 55,000 clones; roughly 95% were seen once. The CDR3 runs to 14 residues. CDR1 is SGHNT and CDR2 is YENEEA in the germline V gene. Trimming cost V 0 bases and J 7 bases, with 12 bases left between them. Material: blood. The chain has TRBV11-3 and TRBJ2-5, with D uncertain. This TCR derives from a man aged 25 to 40 in good health. Here the CDR3 reads CASSLDHLLGTQYF. The DNA of the CDR3 is TGTGCCAGCAGCTTAGATCACCTGCTTGGGACCCAGTACTTC. The whole variable domain, filled in from reference TRBV11-3 and TRBJ2-5, reads EAGVVQSPRYKIIEKKQPVAFWCNPISGHNTLYWYLQNLGQGPELLIRYENEEAVDDSQLPKDRFSAERLKGVDSTLKIQPAELGDSAVYLCASSLDHLLGTQYFGPGTRLLVL.